This T cell receptor (beta chain) was identified in a study of blood T cell repertoires in COVID-19. Study information: The United States, Italy and Spain supplied acute and convalescent COVID-19 samples. The analysed material was cDNA or gDNA that came from T cells, B-cell-depleted T cells, or PBMCs.

CDR1 is KGHSH and CDR2 is LQKENI in the germline V gene. The CDR3 spans 14 residues. V was clipped by 4 bases and J by 6 bases; unmatched bases: 7. Under the authors' procedure: Cell counts per sample came from amplifying reference gene primers. Profiled with immunoSEQ multiplex PCR; TCRdb holds only in-frame clones, not every one. D and trimming come from the DNA, and the V and J calls and clone size come from that table. The sample comprises about 260,000 clones, less than 90% of which are singletons, and 4% rests with the top ten. Specimen: peripheral blood. The chain recombines TRBV18 with TRBJ1-2; 8 nucleotides line up with TRBD1. The receptor's source is a man between 60 and 70 years old who had recovered from COVID-19. The CDR3 bases are TGTGCCAGCTCACAATGGACAGGGAACGATGGCTACACCTTC. Translated, it gives CASSQWTGNDGYTF.